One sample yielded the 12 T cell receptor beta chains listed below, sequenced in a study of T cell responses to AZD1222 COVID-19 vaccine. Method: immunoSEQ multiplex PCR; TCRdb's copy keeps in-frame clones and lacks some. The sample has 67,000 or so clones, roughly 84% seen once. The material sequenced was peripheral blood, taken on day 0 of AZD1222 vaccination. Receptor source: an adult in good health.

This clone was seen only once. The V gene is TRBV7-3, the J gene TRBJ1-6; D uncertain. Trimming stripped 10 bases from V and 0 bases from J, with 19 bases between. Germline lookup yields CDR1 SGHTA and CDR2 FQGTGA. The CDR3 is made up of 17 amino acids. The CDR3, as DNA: TGTGCCACCTCCCGAGAGGGCCAGAGCTCCTATAATTCACCCCTCCACTTT. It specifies CATSREGQSSYNSPLHF.

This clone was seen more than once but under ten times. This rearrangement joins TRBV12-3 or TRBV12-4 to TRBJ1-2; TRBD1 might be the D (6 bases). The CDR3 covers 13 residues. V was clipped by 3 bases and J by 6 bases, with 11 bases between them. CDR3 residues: CASSFRGAHGYTF. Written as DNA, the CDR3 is TGTGCCAGCAGTTTTCGGGGGGCGCATGGCTACACCTTC.

In DNA, the CDR3 is TGCGCCAGCAGCTTGGGGTTGGATTCACCCCTCCACTTT. It yields the protein CASSLGLDSPLHF. The chain couples TRBV5-1 to TRBJ1-6; D ambiguous. The V gene's germline CDR1 is SGHRS and CDR2 YFSETQ. The CDR3 runs 13 residues. V lost 0 bases and J lost 8, with 6 bases in between.

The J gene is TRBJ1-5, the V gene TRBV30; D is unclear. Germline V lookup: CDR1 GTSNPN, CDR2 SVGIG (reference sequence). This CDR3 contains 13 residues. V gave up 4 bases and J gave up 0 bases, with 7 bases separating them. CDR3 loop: CAWTSNSNQPQHF. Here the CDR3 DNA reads TGTGCCTGGACAAGTAATAGCAATCAGCCCCAGCATTTT.

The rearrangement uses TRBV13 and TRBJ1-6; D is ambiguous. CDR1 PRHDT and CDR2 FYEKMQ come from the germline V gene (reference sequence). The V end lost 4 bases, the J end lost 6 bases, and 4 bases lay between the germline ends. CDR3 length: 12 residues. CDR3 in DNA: TGTGCCAGCAGCTCCCTTAATTCACCCCTCCACTTT. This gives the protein CASSSLNSPLHF.

The CDR3 DNA reads TGTGCCACCAGGCTGGAAGCAGATACGCAGTATTTT. This translates into CATRLEADTQYF. The chain combines TRBV10-3 with TRBJ2-3; D gene uncertain. CDR3 length: 12 residues. In germline, CDR1 is ENHRY, CDR2 SYGVKD. Trimming took 10 bases from V and 4 from J, leaving 12 bases between them.

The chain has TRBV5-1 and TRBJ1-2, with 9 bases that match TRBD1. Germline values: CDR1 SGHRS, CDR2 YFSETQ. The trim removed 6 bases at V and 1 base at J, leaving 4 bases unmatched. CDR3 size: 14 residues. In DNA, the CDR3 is TGCGCCAGCACCAGGACAGGGGATAACTATGGCTACACCTTC. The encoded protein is CASTRTGDNYGYTF.

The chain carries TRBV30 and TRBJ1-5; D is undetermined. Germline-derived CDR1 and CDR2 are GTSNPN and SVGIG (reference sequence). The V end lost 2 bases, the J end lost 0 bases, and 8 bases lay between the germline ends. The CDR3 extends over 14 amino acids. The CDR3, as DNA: TGTGCCTGGAGTAGGGCGGATAGCAATCAGCCCCAGCATTTT. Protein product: CAWSRADSNQPQHF.

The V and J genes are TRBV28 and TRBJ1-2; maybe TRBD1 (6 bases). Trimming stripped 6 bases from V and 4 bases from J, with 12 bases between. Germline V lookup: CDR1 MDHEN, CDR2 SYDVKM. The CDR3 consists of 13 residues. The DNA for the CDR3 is TGTGCCAGCAGATCGGGACAAACCTATGGCTACACCTTC. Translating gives CASRSGQTYGYTF.

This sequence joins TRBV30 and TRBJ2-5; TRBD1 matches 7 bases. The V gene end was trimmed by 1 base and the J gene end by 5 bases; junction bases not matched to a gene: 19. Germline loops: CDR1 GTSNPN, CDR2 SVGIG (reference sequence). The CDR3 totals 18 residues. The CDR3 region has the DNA TGTGCCTGGAGTGCCCCCGGGGACAGTCTCTTACGTTGGGAGACCCAGTACTTC. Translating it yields CAWSAPGDSLLRWETQYF.

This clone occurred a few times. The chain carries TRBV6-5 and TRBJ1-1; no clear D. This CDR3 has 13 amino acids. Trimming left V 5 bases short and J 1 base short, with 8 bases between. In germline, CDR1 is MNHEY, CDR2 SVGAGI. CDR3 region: CASSTLPNTEAFF. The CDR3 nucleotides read TGTGCCAGCAGTACACTACCGAACACTGAAGCTTTCTTT.

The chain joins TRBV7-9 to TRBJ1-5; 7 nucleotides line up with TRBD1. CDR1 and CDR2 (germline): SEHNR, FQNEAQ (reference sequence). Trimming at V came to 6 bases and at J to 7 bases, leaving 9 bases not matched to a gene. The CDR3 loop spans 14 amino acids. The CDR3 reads CASSRTGAEQPQHF. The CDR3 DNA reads TGTGCCAGCAGTCGTACAGGGGCGGAACAGCCCCAGCATTTT. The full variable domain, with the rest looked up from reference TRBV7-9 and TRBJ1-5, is DTGVSQNPRHKITKRGQNVTFRCDPISEHNRLYWYRQTLGQGPEFLTYFQNEAQLEKSRLLSDRFSAERPKGSFSTLEIQRTEQGDSAMYLCASSRTGAEQPQHFGDGTRLSIL.